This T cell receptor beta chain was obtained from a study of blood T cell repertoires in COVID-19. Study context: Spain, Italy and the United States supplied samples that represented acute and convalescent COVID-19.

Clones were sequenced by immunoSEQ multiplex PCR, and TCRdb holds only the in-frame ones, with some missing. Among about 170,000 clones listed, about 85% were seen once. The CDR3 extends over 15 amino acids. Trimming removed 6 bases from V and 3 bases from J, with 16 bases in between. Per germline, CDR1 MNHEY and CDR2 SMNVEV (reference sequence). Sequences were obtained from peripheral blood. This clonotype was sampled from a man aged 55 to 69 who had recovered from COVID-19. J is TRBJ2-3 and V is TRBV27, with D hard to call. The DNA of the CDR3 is TGTGCCAGCAGCCTCCAACCCCCGGTGACAGATACGCAGTATTTT. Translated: CASSLQPPVTDTQYF.